This paragraph reports one T cell receptor beta chain. Its antigen is still unknown. This sample is drawn from a study of cytomegalovirus exposure and HLA in healthy donors. 60 Vbeta and 13 Jbeta primers were used in PCR. Per the original data handling: A later analysis tallied 87 million or so unique TCR beta chains, around 10 million of them shared. Method: immunoSEQ multiplex PCR; TCRdb's copy keeps in-frame clones and lacks some. For V, J and clone size, that table is used; D and trimming come from the DNA. The sample has tens of thousands of clones, and its top ten clones hold roughly 3.2%. The study's findings and limits: Likely technical artifact: a cluster of highly shared sequence variants.

The TCR was taken from a man aged 35 to 55 in good health and CMV-seronegative. The sample was PBMCs.

CDR3 sequence: CASSESSGSWYEQYF. The DNA for the CDR3 is TGTGCCAGCAGTGAATCAAGCGGGAGTTGGTACGAGCAGTACTTC. V and J are TRBV6-1 and TRBJ2-7; 8 bases line up with TRBD2. CDR3 length equals 15 residues. Germline CDR1 and CDR2: MNHNS and SASEGT. J lost 4 bases, V lost 2 bases, and 7 bases had no gene match.